This paragraph covers one T cell receptor beta chain sequence. The sample belongs to a study of blood T cells in healthy people across ages. A second roughly 6 to 11 cycle PCR used barcoded and J-beta primers. Sequencing yielded, for each sample, at least 2.5 million paired-end reads carrying CDR3. TCRdb re-called the 5' RACE reads with MiXCR, one entry per CDR3 protein. The sample consists of roughly 1.9 million distinct CDR3 sequences, about two fifths of them appearing once. This CDR3 is 11 amino acids long. The germline V gene encodes CDR1 SQVTM and CDR2 ANQGSEA. V lost 3 bases and J 8 bases, leaving 8 bases between the germline ends. PBMCs, at least 6 million per sample, were isolated.

Sequences were obtained from blood. This receptor was taken from a human donor in good health. V gene TRBV29-1 combines with J gene TRBJ2-1, with TRBD1 as a possible D gene (5 bases). DNA for the CDR3: TGCAGCGTTGATCAGGGCTATGAGCAGTTCTTC. Translating gives CSVDQGYEQFF.